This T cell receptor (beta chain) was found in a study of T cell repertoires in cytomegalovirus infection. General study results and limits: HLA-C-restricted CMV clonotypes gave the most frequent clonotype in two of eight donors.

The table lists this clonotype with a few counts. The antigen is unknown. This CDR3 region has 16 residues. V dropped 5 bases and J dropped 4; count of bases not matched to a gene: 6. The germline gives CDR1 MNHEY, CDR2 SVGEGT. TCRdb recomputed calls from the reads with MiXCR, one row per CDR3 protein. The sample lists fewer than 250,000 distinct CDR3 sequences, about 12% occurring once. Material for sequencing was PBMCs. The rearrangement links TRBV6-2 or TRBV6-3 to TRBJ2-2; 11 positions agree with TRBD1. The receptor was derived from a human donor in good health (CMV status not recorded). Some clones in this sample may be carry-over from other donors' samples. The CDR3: CASSTRTGGITGELFF. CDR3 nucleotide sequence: TGTGCCAGCAGTACCCGGACAGGGGGCATCACCGGGGAGCTGTTTTTT.